One and the same sample provided the 17 T cell receptor beta chains below, sequenced in a study of cytomegalovirus exposure and HLA in healthy donors. PCR was performed using 60 Vbeta and 13 Jbeta primers. The assay was immunoSEQ multiplex PCR, and TCRdb's table has in-frame clones only and misses some. The sample includes 100,000 to 150,000 clones, 83% of them seen just once. Source material: PBMCs. The receptors come from a woman aged 40 to 50 in good health and CMV-seropositive.

This chain joins TRBV5-4 and TRBJ2-2; 8 bases map to TRBD2. The trim removed 3 bases at V and 8 bases at J, leaving 12 bases unmatched. This CDR3 region has 16 residues. The germline CDR1 and CDR2 sequences are SGHNT and YYREEE (reference sequence). The CDR3: CASSSLGGAGVGELFF. CDR3 nucleotide sequence: TGTGCCAGCAGCTCCCTCGGGGGGGCGGGAGTTGGGGAGCTGTTTTTT.

The chain joins TRBV7-9 to TRBJ1-1; D gene unclear. This CDR3 is built from 14 residues. Germline V gene sequence: CDR1 SEHNR, CDR2 FQNEAQ (reference sequence). Trimming took off 6 bases at V and 1 base at J, with 12 bases between the two ends. In nucleotides, the CDR3 is TGTGCCAGCAGATCGAACAGTGGGAACACTGAAGCTTTCTTT. It encodes CASRSNSGNTEAFF.

The chain links TRBV30 to TRBJ2-2; D not resolved. Germline V gene data show CDR1 as GTSNPN and CDR2 as SVGIG (reference sequence). V was cut by 5 bases and J by 0 bases, with 7 bases left in between. The CDR3 contains 13 residues. CDR3 nucleotides: TGTGCCTGGGGGCGCTCGAACACCGGGGAGCTGTTTTTT. It encodes CAWGRSNTGELFF.

As for this clone: One junction end disagrees with the germline gene, perhaps due to a read error. Within the sample, other DNA sequences also encode this same CDR3. The chain joins TRBV27 to TRBJ2-1, with a weak D call TRBD2 (5 bases). The germline gives CDR1 MNHEY, CDR2 SMNVEV (reference sequence). The CDR3 runs 15 residues. The CDR3: CATSKKAVSYNEQFF. CDR3 DNA sequence: TGTGCCACCTCGAAAAAAGCGGTATCCTACAATGAACAGTTCTTC.

This chain joins TRBV19 and TRBJ1-5, with D perhaps matching TRBD1 (5 bases). Germline V CDR1 and CDR2: LNHDA, SQIVND (reference sequence). Trimming pared 1 base from V and 4 bases from J, leaving 14 bases between. The CDR3 runs 16 residues. The CDR3 sequence: CASSIVAGGGNQPQHF. The DNA of the CDR3 is TGTGCCAGTAGTATAGTGGCAGGTGGGGGGAATCAGCCCCAGCATTTT. Supplemented by reference TRBV19 and TRBJ1-5, the full variable domain reads DGGITQSPKYLFRKEGQNVTLSCEQNLNHDAMYWYRQDPGQGLRLIYYSQIVNDFQKGDIAEGYSVSREKKESFPLTVTSAQKNPTAFYLCASSIVAGGGNQPQHFGDGTRLSIL.

With regard to this clone: Within the sample, other DNA sequences also encode this same CDR3. CDR3 amino acids: CASSQGTGTVYSDEQFF. The CDR3 nucleotides are TGCGCCAGCAGCCAAGGCACCGGGACAGTCTATAGCGATGAGCAGTTCTTC. The chain links TRBV4-3 to TRBJ2-1; TRBD1 aligns across 7 bases. V trimming: 1 base; J trimming: 8 bases; junction bases outside the gene matches: 14. The CDR3 runs to 17 residues. The germline gives CDR1 LGHNA, CDR2 YSLEER.

The chain is built from TRBV6-5 and TRBJ1-1; 7 positions agree with TRBD1. Germline V gives CDR1 MNHEY, CDR2 SVGAGI. The CDR3 runs 14 residues. J lost 6 bases, V lost 6 bases, and 10 bases had no gene match. As DNA, the CDR3 is TGTGCCAGCAGCCAAGCAGGGGGTTTTGCTGAAGCTTTCTTT. This encodes CASSQAGGFAEAFF.

This clone was detected only once. The chain uses TRBV5-6 and TRBJ2-5; D possibly corresponds to TRBD1 (6 bases). The V and J ends lost 7 bases and 5 bases respectively, with 18 bases between them. This CDR3 spans 14 amino acids. Germline-derived CDR1 and CDR2 are SGHDT and YYEEEE. CDR3 protein: CASRWTVDWETQYF. As DNA, the CDR3 is TGTGCCAGCCGGTGGACAGTAGACTGGGAGACCCAGTACTTC.

This clone has just a few counts. The CDR3 sequence: CAQGGFYNEQFF. In DNA form, the CDR3 reads TGTGCCCAAGGGGGTTTCTACAATGAGCAGTTCTTC. J is TRBJ2-1 and V is TRBV30, with D possibly TRBD1 on 6 matching bases. Trimming took off 8 bases at V and 3 bases at J, with 11 bases between the two ends. Germline CDR1 and CDR2: GTSNPN and SVGIG (reference sequence). The CDR3 consists of 12 residues.

J is TRBJ2-7 and V is TRBV4-1, with TRBD1 identical over 8 bases. J gave up 4 bases and V 3 bases, and 5 bases lay outside the gene matches. Per the germline V gene, CDR1 is MGHRA and CDR2 is YSYEKL. This CDR3 spans 14 amino acids. Written as DNA, the CDR3 is TGCGCCAGCAGCCAGCACACAGGGGGTTACGAGCAGTACTTC. Protein: CASSQHTGGYEQYF.

V usage is TRBV28 and J usage is TRBJ2-7; 12 bases line up with TRBD2. V shed 7 bases and J 4 bases; nucleotides not matched to a gene: 8. Per the germline V gene, CDR1 is MDHEN and CDR2 is SYDVKM. This CDR3 spans 15 amino acids. CDR3 loop: CASTIGLAGPYEQYF. The DNA for the CDR3 is TGTGCCAGCACCATAGGACTAGCGGGGCCATACGAGCAGTACTTC.

J is TRBJ1-5 and V is TRBV19, with D hard to call. The V gene lost 5 bases and the J gene lost 0 bases, with 8 bases spanning the gap. CDR1 is LNHDA and CDR2 is SQIVND in the germline V gene (reference sequence). The CDR3 totals 14 residues. CDR3 region: CASSRRNSNQPQHF. The CDR3 DNA sequence: TGTGCCAGTAGTCGCAGAAATAGCAATCAGCCCCAGCATTTT.

The chain is built from TRBV5-1 and TRBJ2-7, with TRBD1 identical over 8 bases. The ends lost 0 bases at V and 1 base at J; junction bases unmatched: 3. The CDR3 is made up of 15 amino acids. In germline, CDR1 is SGHRS, CDR2 YFSETQ. CDR3 sequence reads: CASSLVRTGSYEQYF. The CDR3 DNA is TGCGCCAGCAGCTTGGTCAGGACAGGGTCCTACGAGCAGTACTTC.

The chain combines TRBV10-3 with TRBJ2-7; the D gene is possibly TRBD2 (6 bases). This CDR3 is built from 13 residues. V dropped 8 bases and J dropped 6 bases, with 17 bases sitting between them. The V gene's germline CDR1 is ENHRY and CDR2 SYGVKD. The CDR3, as DNA: TGTGCCATCGGGGACTCTAGGACGGGCGAGCAGTACTTC. Amino acids: CAIGDSRTGEQYF.

This chain joins TRBV27 and TRBJ1-1, with D possibly TRBD1 on 5 matching bases. V dropped 3 bases and J dropped 4 bases, with 12 bases sitting between them. CDR1 and CDR2 from the germline V gene are MNHEY and SMNVEV (reference sequence). The CDR3 is 14 residues long. CDR3 loop: CASSFRGIGTEAFF. As DNA, the CDR3 is TGTGCCAGCAGTTTTCGGGGGATCGGCACTGAAGCTTTCTTT.

This chain uses TRBV4-1 with TRBJ1-1; D might be TRBD1 (5 bases). The germline V gene encodes CDR1 MGHRA and CDR2 YSYEKL. The CDR3 has 12 amino acids. Trimming removed 3 bases at V and 8 bases at J, with 10 bases between. CDR3 nucleotides: TGCGCCAGCAGCCACGACGGGGGAGAAGCTTTCTTT. Protein product: CASSHDGGEAFF.

The CDR3 sequence: CASSLEEWLPRYF. The CDR3 nucleotides read TGTGCCAGCAGCTTAGAAGAGTGGTTACCGCGGTACTTC. V is TRBV7-9 and J is TRBJ2-7; D remains ambiguous. With 1 base removed from V and 12 bases from J, the gap between germline ends came to 16 bases. The CDR3 has 13 amino acids. Germline CDR1 SEHNR, CDR2 FQNEAQ (reference sequence).